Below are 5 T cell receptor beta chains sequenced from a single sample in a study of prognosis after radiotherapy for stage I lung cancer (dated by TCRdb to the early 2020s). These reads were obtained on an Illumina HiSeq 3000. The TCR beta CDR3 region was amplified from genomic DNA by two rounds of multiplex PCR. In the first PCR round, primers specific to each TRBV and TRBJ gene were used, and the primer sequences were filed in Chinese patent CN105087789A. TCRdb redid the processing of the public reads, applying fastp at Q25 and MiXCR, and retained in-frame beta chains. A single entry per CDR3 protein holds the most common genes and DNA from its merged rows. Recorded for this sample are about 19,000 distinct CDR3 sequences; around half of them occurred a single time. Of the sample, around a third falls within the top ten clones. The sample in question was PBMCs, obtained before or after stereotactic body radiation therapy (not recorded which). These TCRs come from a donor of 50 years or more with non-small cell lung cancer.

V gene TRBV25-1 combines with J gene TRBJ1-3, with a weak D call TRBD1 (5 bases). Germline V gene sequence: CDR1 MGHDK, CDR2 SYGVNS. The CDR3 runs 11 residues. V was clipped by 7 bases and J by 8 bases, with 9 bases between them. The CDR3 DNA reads TGTGCCAGCACCCCGGGGGACACCATATATTTT. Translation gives CASTPGDTIYF.

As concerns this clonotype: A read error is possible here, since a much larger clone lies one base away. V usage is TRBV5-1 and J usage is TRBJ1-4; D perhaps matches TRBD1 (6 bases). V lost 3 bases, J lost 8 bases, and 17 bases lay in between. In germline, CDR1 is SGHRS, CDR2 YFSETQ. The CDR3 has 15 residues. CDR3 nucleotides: TGCGCCAGCAGCTCGCGGACAGTTCTGCGGGAAAAACTGTTTTTT. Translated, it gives CASSSRTVLREKLFF.

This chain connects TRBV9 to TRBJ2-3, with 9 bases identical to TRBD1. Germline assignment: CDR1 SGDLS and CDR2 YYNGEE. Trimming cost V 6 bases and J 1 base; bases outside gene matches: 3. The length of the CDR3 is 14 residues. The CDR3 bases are TGTGCCAGCAACAGGGGGCAGTGCACAGATACGCAGTATTTT. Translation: CASNRGQCTDTQYF.

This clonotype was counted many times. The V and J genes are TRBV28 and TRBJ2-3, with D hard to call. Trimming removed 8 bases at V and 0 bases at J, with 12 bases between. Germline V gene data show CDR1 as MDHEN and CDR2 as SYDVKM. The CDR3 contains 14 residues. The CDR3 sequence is CASRKGPSTDTQYF. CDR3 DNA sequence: TGTGCCAGCCGTAAGGGTCCTAGCACAGATACGCAGTATTTT. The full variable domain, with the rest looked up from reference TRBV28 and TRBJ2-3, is DVKVTQSSRYLVKRTGEKVFLECVQDMDHENMFWYRQDPGLGLRLIYFSYDVKMKEKGDIPEGYSVSREKKERFSLILESASTNQTSMYLCASRKGPSTDTQYFGPGTRLTVL.

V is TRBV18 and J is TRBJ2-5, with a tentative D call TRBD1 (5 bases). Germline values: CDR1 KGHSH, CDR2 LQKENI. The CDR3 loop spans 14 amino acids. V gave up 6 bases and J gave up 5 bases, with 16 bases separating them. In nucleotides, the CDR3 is TGTGCCAGCTCTGGGGCTCCTAGGTCGGAGACCCAGTACTTC. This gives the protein CASSGAPRSETQYF.